This section outlines one T cell receptor beta chain sequence together with its context. As yet, its antigen is unknown. The J segment lost 4 bases and the V segment lost 5 bases, leaving 12 bases of the junction unmatched. Germline loops: CDR1 LGHDT, CDR2 YNNKEL (reference sequence). There are 17 residues in the CDR3. The data were obtained in a study of early T cells in non-severe SARS-CoV-2 infection. In the study overall: Sequencing was performed on bulk RNA from unsorted whole blood, leaving chains unpaired. Study-wide results and caveats: Anti-spike CD8 responses were favored in VDJdb matching, and private and CD4 specificities were missed.

Attachment of unique molecular identifiers to individual cDNA molecules was performed. TCRdb processed the 5' RACE reads anew with MiXCR; each CDR3 protein has one entry. This table holds about 40,000 distinct CDR3 sequences, about 5.2% found once. This sequence originates from an adult who was a healthcare worker with PCR-confirmed SARS-CoV-2 infection or an uninfected control (not recorded which). Sample: whole blood, taken at baseline. The chain links TRBV3-1 to TRBJ2-1; the match to TRBD2 covers 9 bases. CDR3 region: CASSYWGLAGRYNEQFF. The CDR3 region has the DNA TGTGCCAGCAGCTACTGGGGGCTAGCGGGACGGTACAATGAGCAGTTCTTC.